Below, 24 T cell receptor beta chains from the same sample are listed, as sequenced in a study of molecular identifiers for immune sequencing clone quantification. TCRdb called the PCR reads again in MiXCR, with one record for every CDR3 protein. This sample carries about 640,000 distinct CDR3 sequences, just under 20% of them seen once, and the ten largest clones take approximately 0.9%. What was sequenced was naive CD8+ T cells from blood, with Jurkat cell RNA spiked in. Documented subset: FACS-sorted CD8+CD4-CCR7+CD45RA+ naive T cells. These receptors were taken from a human donor in good health. Some libraries in this study had Jurkat cell RNA spiked in.

This clonotype was recorded many times. This rearrangement joins TRBV20-1 to TRBJ2-7; D unresolved. The length of the CDR3 is 13 residues. V was shortened by 0 bases and J by 1 base, with 7 bases between the two germline ends. Germline V gene data show CDR1 as DFQATT and CDR2 as SNEGSKA (reference sequence). For the CDR3, the DNA is TGCAGTGCTAGAGATTCTACTTCCTACGAGCAGTACTTC. Translating gives CSARDSTSYEQYF.

The V gene is TRBV19, the J gene TRBJ2-3; D is unresolved. V shed 6 bases and J shed 0 bases, with 7 bases lying between them. The germline CDR1 and CDR2 sequences are LNHDA and SQIVND (reference sequence). This CDR3 contains 13 residues. The CDR3 reads CASRKGSTDTQYF. CDR3 in DNA: TGTGCCAGTAGGAAAGGTAGCACAGATACGCAGTATTTT. Based on the CDR3 plus reference TRBV19 and TRBJ2-3, the full variable domain is DGGITQSPKYLFRKEGQNVTLSCEQNLNHDAMYWYRQDPGQGLRLIYYSQIVNDFQKGDIAEGYSVSREKKESFPLTVTSAQKNPTAFYLCASRKGSTDTQYFGPGTRLTVL.

This clonotype came up many times. The rearrangement uses TRBV20-1 and TRBJ2-3, with no clear D. The CDR3 covers 14 residues. V was clipped by 5 bases and J by 2 bases, with 14 bases between them. Germline CDR1 is DFQATT and CDR2 is SNEGSKA (reference sequence). The CDR3 coding sequence is TGCAGTGCTCACCCGGGCAAAAACACAGATACGCAGTATTTT. This gives the protein CSAHPGKNTDTQYF.

This clonotype has a count of ten or more. This chain joins TRBV7-9 and TRBJ1-4; D is possibly TRBD1 (6 bases). Germline assignment: CDR1 SEHNR and CDR2 FQNEAQ (reference sequence). CDR3 size: 14 residues. V was trimmed by 5 bases and J by 8 bases, leaving 15 bases between them. The CDR3 bases are TGTGCCAGCAGCGGCGGTGGGGGGCACGAAAAACTGTTTTTT. It codes for CASSGGGGHEKLFF. The full variable domain, with the rest looked up from reference TRBV7-9 and TRBJ1-4, is DTGVSQNPRHKITKRGQNVTFRCDPISEHNRLYWYRQTLGQGPEFLTYFQNEAQLEKSRLLSDRFSAERPKGSFSTLEIQRTEQGDSAMYLCASSGGGGHEKLFFGSGTQLSVL.

This clonotype appeared a few times. The chain combines TRBV2 with TRBJ2-3; unclear D gene. Between the trimmed V and J ends, which lost 6 bases and 2 bases, there was a span of 18 bases. The CDR3 is made up of 16 amino acids. Germline V gene sequence: CDR1 SNHLY, CDR2 FYNNEI. The CDR3 bases are TGTGCCAGCAGCCAACCCCGAGACGGAAACACAGATACGCAGTATTTT. It translates to CASSQPRDGNTDTQYF.

This chain connects TRBV2 to TRBJ2-1; possibly TRBD1 or TRBD2 for D (5 bases each). CDR3 length equals 16 residues. V was pared by 1 base and J by 9 bases, with 19 bases between. Looked up from germline, CDR1 is SNHLY and CDR2 is FYNNEI. CDR3 nucleotides: TGTGCCAGCAGTGAAGTTGGTTCCGGGAAGGGGTCTGAGCAGTTCTTC. Protein product: CASSEVGSGKGSEQFF.

This clonotype was detected many times. The DNA is left out, because the CDR3 cannot be placed on it with certainty; the CDR3 is given as TCRdb lists it. The chain is built from TRBV7-5 and TRBJ2-3. TRBV7-5 constitutes a pseudogene. The CDR3 is 13 amino acids in total, end residues counted. The CDR3: CISVPADTDTQYF.

This clonotype was counted ten times or more. This chain joins TRBV6-5 and TRBJ2-3, with D maybe TRBD2 (7 bases). With 2 bases removed from V and 6 bases from J, the gap between germline ends came to 18 bases. The CDR3 is 16 amino acids. CDR1 MNHEY and CDR2 SVGAGI come from the germline V gene. The CDR3: CASSYTSRGGWDTQYF. The DNA of the CDR3 is TGTGCCAGCAGTTACACTTCGAGGGGGGGATGGGATACGCAGTATTTT.

This clonotype showed up just a few times. The chain has TRBV12-3 or TRBV12-4 and TRBJ1-2, with D maybe TRBD1 (6 bases). This CDR3 contains 16 residues. V was shortened by 6 bases and J by 6 bases, with 23 bases between the two germline ends. DNA for the CDR3: TGTGCCAGCAGCCATGCCCAGGGGAGGATTGACGATGGCTACACCTTC. It encodes CASSHAQGRIDDGYTF.

This clonotype was counted between two and nine times. This rearrangement joins TRBV27 to TRBJ1-1; D is ambiguous. Trimming cost V 11 bases and J 5 bases, with 15 bases left between them. CDR1 and CDR2 (germline): MNHEY, SMNVEV (reference sequence). The CDR3 has 12 residues. The CDR3 loop is CASGRIGTEAFF. The CDR3, as DNA: TGTGCCTCTGGACGCATAGGGACTGAAGCTTTCTTT.

The chain uses TRBV4-1 and TRBJ1-1, with D unresolved. The CDR3 contains 11 residues. V shed 11 bases and J shed 4 bases, with 11 bases lying between them. The germline V gene has CDR1 MGHRA and CDR2 YSYEKL. The CDR3 sequence is CAAERATEAFF. CDR3 sequence (DNA): TGCGCCGCCGAGCGGGCCACTGAAGCTTTCTTT.

This clonotype was observed once. This may arise from a read error, as a much more abundant clone is one base away. The CDR3 protein is CASNSPQGRYEQYF. The CDR3 DNA sequence: TGTGCCAGCAACTCCCCACAGGGCCGCTACGAGCAGTACTTC. This sequence joins TRBV11-2 and TRBJ2-7; TRBD1 might be the D (6 bases). The CDR3 consists of 14 residues. CDR1 and CDR2 from the germline V gene are SGHAT and FQNNGV. Trimming removed 7 bases at V and 3 bases at J, with 16 bases between.

As to this clonotype: A much more abundant neighbour one base away suggests this may be a read error. This sequence joins TRBV28 and TRBJ2-1, with D possibly being TRBD1 or TRBD2 (6 bases each). The CDR3 has 16 amino acids. Germline CDR1 and CDR2: MDHEN and SYDVKM. The DNA of the CDR3 is TGTGCCGGCAGTTCCAGGGGACTGTACTCCTACAATGAGCAGTTCTTC. This codes for CAGSSRGLYSYNEQFF.

This clonotype was seen more than once but under ten times. The chain carries TRBV7-9 and TRBJ2-7, with D unresolved. Between the trimmed V and J ends, which lost 1 base and 3 bases, there was a span of 19 bases. Germline V gives CDR1 SEHNR, CDR2 FQNEAQ (reference sequence). The CDR3 sequence is 17 residues long. The CDR3 sequence: CASSLVGSRNYFYEQYF. CDR3 bases: TGTGCCAGCAGCTTAGTGGGGTCCCGGAATTACTTCTACGAGCAGTACTTC.

As for this clonotype: Just one base apart from a much larger clone, this may be a read error. This chain connects TRBV30 to TRBJ2-7; tentative D call: TRBD2 (6 bases). The CDR3 has 14 residues. With 0 bases removed from V and 9 bases from J, the gap between germline ends came to 18 bases. The V gene's germline CDR1 is GTSNPN and CDR2 SVGIG (reference sequence). CDR3 residues: CAWSVASAVGGQYF. The CDR3 coding sequence is TGTGCCTGGAGTGTAGCTAGCGCGGTGGGGGGGCAGTACTTC.

This clonotype was observed a few times. The V gene is TRBV19, the J gene TRBJ2-1; D may be TRBD1 or TRBD2 (6 bases each). Trimming shortened V by 4 bases and J by 8 bases, and 18 bases separated the two germline ends. Germline CDR1 reads LNHDA; CDR2 reads SQIVND (reference sequence). The CDR3 extends over 15 amino acids. DNA for the CDR3: TGTGCCAGTAGTACCCACGGGGGCGGAGGGGATGAGCAGTTCTTC. Translation: CASSTHGGGGDEQFF.

The gene calls are TRBV5-3 and TRBJ2-7; a possible D gene is TRBD1 (6 bases). TRBV5-3 is sorted into the ORF group, with uncertain function. The CDR3 consists of 18 residues. V lost 8 bases and J lost 5, with 32 bases in between. CDR3 DNA: TGTGCCAGCAGCCCCCGGGGTAGGGCCGGGACACTTAATGACGAGCAGTACTTC. Encoded protein: CASSPRGRAGTLNDEQYF.

The rearrangement links TRBV13 to TRBJ2-3; 13 nucleotides agree with TRBD2. J gave up 0 bases and V 0 bases, and 3 bases lay outside the gene matches. This CDR3 contains 18 residues. The germline gives CDR1 PRHDT, CDR2 FYEKMQ (reference sequence). CDR3: CASSLGGLAGSSTDTQYF. CDR3 nucleotide sequence: TGTGCCAGCAGCTTAGGGGGACTAGCGGGATCTAGCACAGATACGCAGTATTTT.

This clonotype was found many times. This chain uses TRBV6-5 with TRBJ2-7; 7 bases align to TRBD1. Germline assignment: CDR1 MNHEY and CDR2 SVGAGI. V lost 8 bases to trimming and J lost 3 bases; unmatched junction nucleotides: 7. The CDR3 totals 13 residues. CDR3 sequence reads: CASQRDSLYEQYF. CDR3 in DNA: TGTGCCAGCCAACGGGACAGCCTCTACGAGCAGTACTTC.

This clonotype has a count of ten or more. The V call is TRBV7-2, the J call TRBJ2-7, with 9 bases matching TRBD1. CDR1 and CDR2 from the germline V gene are SGHTA and FQGNSA. This CDR3 has 16 residues. The V and J ends lost 4 bases and 3 bases, in that order; junction bases with no gene match: 10. The CDR3 DNA reads as TGTGCCAGCAGCTCCGACGTGGGGACAGGGAACTACGAGCAGTACTTC. Protein sequence: CASSSDVGTGNYEQYF.

To note about this clonotype: This may stem from a read error, because a much larger clone lies one nucleotide away. The chain has TRBV19 and TRBJ1-1, with a tentative D call TRBD1 (6 bases). This CDR3 region has 13 residues. Germline values: CDR1 LNHDA, CDR2 SQIVND (reference sequence). The germline V and J ends were trimmed by 7 bases and 6 bases, with 15 bases remaining between them. The DNA of the CDR3 is TGTGCCAGTAATCCGGGGGACACCCCTGAAGCTTTCTTT. Protein sequence: CASNPGDTPEAFF.

This clonotype was counted at least ten times. The rearrangement joins TRBV5-1 to TRBJ2-7, with 10 bases aligning to TRBD1. The V and J ends lost 0 bases and 6 bases, in that order; junction bases with no gene match: 6. Germline CDR1 reads SGHRS; CDR2 reads YFSETQ. The CDR3 length is 15 residues. CDR3 DNA sequence: TGCGCCAGCAGCTTGGTAGGGACAGGGGCGGGCGAGCAGTACTTC. Its protein product is CASSLVGTGAGEQYF.

In its sample, this clonotype was seen a few times. The CDR3: CASSEGWREGPYEQYF. Written as DNA, the CDR3 is TGTGCCAGCAGTGAAGGGTGGCGGGAGGGCCCCTACGAGCAGTACTTC. The V and J genes are TRBV2 and TRBJ2-7; 9 nucleotides match TRBD2. V gave up 1 base and J gave up 2 bases; unmatched junction bases: 6. The CDR3 totals 16 residues. Germline CDR1 SNHLY, CDR2 FYNNEI.

Ten or more counts support this clonotype. The gene calls are TRBV6-1 and TRBJ2-6, with a tentative D call TRBD1 (6 bases). Germline CDR1 MNHNS, CDR2 SASEGT. Trimming shortened V by 6 bases and J by 12 bases, and 15 bases separated the two germline ends. The CDR3 length is 13 residues. The chain's CDR3 is CASRTRDTPVLTF. The CDR3 DNA reads TGTGCCAGCAGGACCCGGGACACTCCCGTCCTGACTTTC.